The sequence of this TCR beta chain was determined in a study of vaccination and CD4 T cells after COVID-19. At the level of the study: Six males and four females, two Hispanic, made up the convalescents. Those taking part got two shots of either the BNT162b2 or the mRNA-1273 vaccine. Notes on the study in general: Among reactive clones from convalescent patients, a median roughly 85% appeared only post-vaccination.

To note about this clonotype: The antigen remains unidentified.

The germline V gene has CDR1 SGHRS and CDR2 YFSETQ. The CDR3 length is 14 residues. V was pared by 3 bases and J by 1 base, with 3 bases of the junction left unmatched. TCRdb re-called the PCR reads through MiXCR, storing one row per CDR3 protein. The sample includes about 18,000 distinct CDR3 sequences, approximately 59% of them seen just once. The genes are TRBV5-1 and TRBJ1-1; TRBD1 matches 7 bases. The sequencing here drew on CD4+ T cells from blood, taken before SARS-CoV-2 vaccination. The sequence was obtained from a human donor who had recovered from COVID-19. The CDR3 DNA reads TGCGCCAGCAGCTCGGGACAGCCGAACACTGAAGCTTTCTTT. Translated: CASSSGQPNTEAFF. The whole variable domain, filled in from reference TRBV5-1 and TRBJ1-1, reads KAGVTQTPRYLIKTRGQQVTLSCSPISGHRSVSWYQQTPGQGLQFLFEYFSETQRNKGNFPGRFSGRQFSNSRSEMNVSTLELGDSALYLCASSSGQPNTEAFFGQGTRLTVV.